The clone carrying this T cell receptor beta chain has only one observation. Trimming at V came to 0 bases and at J to 8 bases, leaving 6 bases not matched to a gene. The CDR3 extends over 13 amino acids. The germline gives CDR1 GTSNPN, CDR2 SVGIG (reference sequence). The entry originates in a study of blood T cell repertoires in COVID-19. Study information: Samples came from the United States, Italy and Spain, spanning acute and convalescent COVID-19.

Clones were read by immunoSEQ multiplex PCR, and TCRdb kept only the in-frame ones, dropping some. The sample consists of some 310,000 clones, nearly 90% of them appearing once. This receptor was taken from a woman aged 40 to 50 with COVID-19, enrolled during active disease. The rearrangement joins TRBV30 to TRBJ1-2; 7 positions agree with TRBD1. The sequencing input was peripheral blood. The CDR3 protein is CAWSVGRGAGYTF. In DNA, the CDR3 is TGTGCCTGGAGTGTTGGCAGGGGGGCCGGCTACACCTTC.